This T cell receptor (beta chain) came from a study of blood T cell repertoires in COVID-19. Study summary: From T cells, B-cell-depleted T cells, or PBMCs came the material, which was cDNA or gDNA.

V lost 2 bases and J lost 7, with 11 bases in between. The CDR3 runs 14 residues. In germline, CDR1 is MNHNY, CDR2 SVGAGI (reference sequence). Only in-frame clones appear in the TCRdb table, and some are missing; sequencing was by immunoSEQ multiplex PCR. Of around 320,000 clones listed, 87% are singletons. J is TRBJ2-2 and V is TRBV6-6; D might be TRBD2 (6 bases). This sequence was found in a man between 18 and 29 years old with active or convalescent COVID-19. The sample comprised peripheral blood. The CDR3 is CASSYLGGNGELFF. The CDR3 DNA reads TGTGCCAGCAGTTACCTCGGGGGAAACGGGGAGCTGTTTTTT.